A single sample gave rise to the 9 T cell receptor beta chains below, sequenced in a study of OX40 agonist ivuxolimab in advanced cancers. TCRdb's copy holds only in-frame clones and misses some; the assay was immunoSEQ multiplex PCR. The sample holds some 75,000 clones; 84% are singletons and the top ten take 2.1%. The sample in question was CD4+ or CD8+ T cells sorted from blood, obtained in a trial of the OX40 agonist ivuxolimab. These receptors were taken from an adult with an advanced solid tumor such as melanoma, head and neck, liver or kidney cancer.

This chain joins TRBV5-1 and TRBJ1-1, with D unclear. Trimming left V 0 bases short and J 5 bases short, with 11 bases between. Germline assignment: CDR1 SGHRS and CDR2 YFSETQ. The CDR3 is made up of 14 amino acids. This CDR3 is CASSLGDILTEAFF. The CDR3 nucleotides are TGCGCCAGCAGCTTGGGTGACATTTTAACTGAAGCTTTCTTT.

The chain employs TRBV4-3 and TRBJ1-4, with TRBD1 identical over 7 bases. Trimming took 4 bases from V and 6 from J; bases not matched to a gene: 8. This CDR3 contains 15 residues. The germline CDR1 and CDR2 sequences are LGHNA and YSLEER. The CDR3 loop is CASSPQPDRDEKLFF. The CDR3 region has the DNA TGCGCCAGCAGCCCCCAACCAGACAGGGATGAAAAACTGTTTTTT.

This rearrangement joins TRBV11-2 to TRBJ1-1; the match to TRBD1 covers 8 bases. Germline CDR1 and CDR2: SGHAT and FQNNGV. V lost 1 base and J lost 8; bases outside the gene matches: 6. The CDR3 contains 14 residues. The CDR3, as DNA: TGTGCCAGCAGCTTAGCGGGACAGGCAGGGGAAGCTTTCTTT. Its protein product is CASSLAGQAGEAFF. Using reference TRBV11-2 and TRBJ1-1 for the parts outside the CDR3, the full variable domain is EAGVAQSPRYKIIEKRQSVAFWCNPISGHATLYWYQQILGQGPKLLIQFQNNGVVDDSQLPKDRFSAERLKGVDSTLKIQPAKLEDSAVYLCASSLAGQAGEAFFGQGTRLTVV.

The chain is built from TRBV9 and TRBJ2-2; 9 bases fit TRBD1. The CDR3 consists of 16 residues. Germline lookup yields CDR1 SGDLS and CDR2 YYNGEE. Unmatched junction bases numbered 10, after V lost 3 bases and J lost 7 bases. The CDR3 DNA follows: TGTGCCAGCAGCGCAGGACAGGGGCTTTTTATCGGGGAGCTGTTTTTT. Its translation: CASSAGQGLFIGELFF.

The sample holds a few counts of this clone. The rearrangement links TRBV4-3 to TRBJ2-2, with D perhaps TRBD1 or TRBD2 (5 bases each). This CDR3 has 15 residues. Germline-derived CDR1 and CDR2 are LGHNA and YSLEER. V was trimmed by 6 bases and J by 6 bases, leaving 17 bases between them. The CDR3 DNA is TGCGCCAGCAGAGGAGAATCTAGGGGACCCGGGGAGCTGTTTTTT. Protein sequence: CASRGESRGPGELFF.

The sample holds one count of this clone. The rearrangement joins TRBV27 to TRBJ2-5; D remains unclear. Trimming removed 8 bases from V and 3 bases from J, with 4 bases in between. This CDR3 is built from 10 residues. Germline CDR1 reads MNHEY; CDR2 reads SMNVEV (reference sequence). In DNA form, the CDR3 reads TGTGCCAGCCCAAAAGAGACCCAGTACTTC. This translates into CASPKETQYF.

Relative to its sample, this clone is medium-sized. The rearrangement links TRBV19 to TRBJ1-2, with D possibly being TRBD1 (6 bases). CDR1 and CDR2 (germline): LNHDA, SQIVND (reference sequence). V was pared by 6 bases and J by 5 bases, with 13 bases between. The CDR3 spans 13 residues. In DNA form, the CDR3 reads TGTGCCAGTAGACCGACAGGAGTGTATGGCTACACCTTC. Its protein product is CASRPTGVYGYTF.

This chain joins TRBV5-1 and TRBJ2-3; D is possibly TRBD1 or TRBD2 (5 bases each). This CDR3 has 16 residues. V dropped 3 bases and J dropped 6 bases, with 20 bases sitting between them. The germline V gene encodes CDR1 SGHRS and CDR2 YFSETQ. DNA of the CDR3: TGCGCCAGCAGCTCCACGGCCGGGACCTCGAGGGATACGCAGTATTTT. This gives the protein CASSSTAGTSRDTQYF.

As DNA, the CDR3 is TGTGCCAGCAGCTCCTGGGACAGTAATGAAAAACTGTTTTTT. This sequence encodes CASSSWDSNEKLFF. The chain combines TRBV28 with TRBJ1-4, with TRBD1 identical over 7 bases. CDR1 is MDHEN, CDR2 SYDVKM, per germline. The CDR3 loop spans 14 amino acids. V lost 6 bases to trimming and J lost 4 bases; unmatched junction nucleotides: 5.